The rows below give T cell receptor beta chains drawn from one sample of a study of cytomegalovirus exposure and HLA in healthy donors. This table comes from immunoSEQ multiplex PCR, and its TCRdb copy is limited to in-frame clones, with some not included. The data show 77,000 or so clones, approximately 75% seen once. What was sequenced was PBMCs. These receptors were taken from a woman between 40 and 55 years old in good health and CMV-seronegative. CDR3s include the opening cysteine and the closing phenylalanine or tryptophan. A D gene is named only where the DNA matches it firmly. Only some rows state a clone size, as once, few, many or a class for expanded clones.

V gene,D gene,J gene,clone size,CDR3 protein,CDR3 DNA
TRBV10-3,-,TRBJ2-5,-,CAIGARIETQYF,TGTGCCATCGGGGCAAGGATAGAGACCCAGTACTTC
TRBV5-6,TRBD1,TRBJ1-1,-,CASSPEGGQKNTEAFF,TGTGCCAGCAGCCCGGAAGGGGGACAGAAGAACACTGAAGCTTTCTTT
TRBV7-9,TRBD2,TRBJ2-5,-,CASSIGTSGSQETQYF,TGTGCCAGCAGCATCGGGACTAGCGGGAGTCAAGAGACCCAGTACTTC
TRBV7-8,-,TRBJ2-2,-,CASSLVPRSNTGELFF,TGTGCCAGCAGCTTAGTTCCCAGATCGAACACCGGGGAGCTGTTTTTT
TRBV10-3,-,TRBJ2-3,-,CAIRGEPTDTQYF,TGTGCCATCAGGGGCGAGCCCACAGATACGCAGTATTTT
TRBV7-2,TRBD2,TRBJ2-1,-,CASSYSGVVYNEQFF,TGTGCCAGCAGCTATAGCGGGGTAGTCTACAATGAGCAGTTCTTC
TRBV7-2,-,TRBJ2-1,-,CASSLKVETRHFF,TGTGCCAGCAGCTTAAAGGTTGAGACTAGGCACTTCTTC
TRBV29-1,TRBD1,TRBJ2-7,-,CSVNSGTGPYEQYF,TGCAGCGTCAACTCCGGGACAGGTCCCTACGAGCAGTACTTC
TRBV10-3,TRBD2,TRBJ2-1,-,CAISGPTSGARYNEQFF,TGTGCCATCAGTGGCCCCACTAGCGGAGCAAGATACAATGAGCAGTTCTTC
TRBV18,-,TRBJ2-1,-,CASSPSLAEGVNEQFF,TGTGCCAGCTCACCATCCCTCGCAGAGGGTGTTAATGAGCAGTTCTTC
TRBV7-9,TRBD1,TRBJ1-2,-,CASTRDRGYGYTF,TGTGCCAGCACCCGGGACAGGGGTTATGGCTACACCTTC
TRBV7-9,-,TRBJ1-3,-,CATAGGGRNTIYF,TGTGCCACCGCGGGAGGAGGACGAAACACCATATATTTT
TRBV18,-,TRBJ1-1,-,CASSPSLLSLRGGTEAFF,TGTGCCAGCTCACCAAGCCTCCTGAGTCTTAGAGGGGGCACTGAAGCTTTCTTT
TRBV5-1,-,TRBJ1-2,-,CASTRTGESYGYTF,TGCGCCAGCACCAGGACGGGGGAATCTTATGGCTACACCTTC
TRBV27,TRBD1,TRBJ1-1,-,CASSFQTGGRTEAFF,TGTGCCAGCAGTTTCCAGACAGGGGGTCGGACTGAAGCTTTCTTT
TRBV27,TRBD1,TRBJ2-3,once,CASTLNRGADTQYF,TGTGCCAGCACCCTGAACAGGGGAGCGGATACGCAGTATTTT
TRBV7-5,-,TRBJ2-7,-,CVRSLLGLAGTFSYEQYF,TGTGTCAGAAGCTTATTGGGATTAGCGGGTACTTTCTCCTACGAGCAGTACTTC
TRBV2,TRBD2,TRBJ2-3,-,CASKASGLRTDTQYF,TGTGCCAGCAAGGCTAGCGGGCTTCGCACAGATACGCAGTATTTT
TRBV4-2,TRBD2,TRBJ2-1,-,CASSQDLTGGPYNEQFF,TGTGCCAGCAGCCAAGATCTGACGGGGGGGCCGTACAATGAGCAGTTCTTC
TRBV19,-,TRBJ1-2,-,CASTTYEGGYGYTF,TGTGCCAGTACCACCTATGAGGGAGGGTATGGCTACACCTTC
TRBV28,-,TRBJ2-1,-,CASSLTRLGGGTDEQFF,TGTGCCAGCAGTCTTACGCGACTAGGTGGGGGTACGGATGAGCAGTTCTTC
TRBV5-6,TRBD1,TRBJ2-1,-,CASSTGTGFGNEQFF,TGTGCCAGCAGCACCGGGACAGGGTTTGGAAATGAGCAGTTCTTC
TRBV5-8,-,TRBJ2-7,-,CASSSEVGIIYEQYF,TGTGCCAGCAGCTCGGAAGTGGGCATCATCTACGAGCAGTACTTC
TRBV5-1,TRBD1,TRBJ1-2,-,CASSSPGQNYGYTF,TGCGCCAGCAGCTCCCCGGGACAGAACTATGGCTACACCTTC
TRBV19,TRBD2,TRBJ2-3,-,CASSIDGAGGYFGADTQYF,TGTGCCAGTAGTATAGATGGAGCGGGAGGGTACTTTGGCGCAGATACGCAGTATTTT
TRBV7-9,-,TRBJ2-3,-,CASSTLRSGADTQYF,TGTGCCAGCAGCACATTAAGATCAGGGGCAGATACGCAGTATTTT
TRBV19,TRBD1,TRBJ2-7,once,CASSIDRGLDEQYF,TGTGCCAGTAGTATAGACAGGGGGCTCGACGAGCAGTACTTC
TRBV5-1,TRBD2,TRBJ2-3,once,CASSLARAGGVIDTQYF,TGCGCCAGCAGCTTGGCCAGGGCGGGAGGTGTTATAGATACGCAGTATTTT
TRBV18,-,TRBJ2-2,few,CASSQQLNTGELFF,TGTGCCAGCTCACAACAGCTGAACACCGGGGAGCTGTTTTTT
TRBV7-9,TRBD1,TRBJ2-6,few,CASSLETTGEGANVLTF,TGTGCCAGCAGCTTAGAGACAACAGGGGAGGGGGCCAACGTCCTGACTTTC
TRBV9,TRBD1,TRBJ2-5,once,CASSVGISGQGKETQYF,TGTGCCAGCAGCGTAGGGATCTCTGGACAGGGCAAAGAGACCCAGTACTTC
TRBV7-7,TRBD2,TRBJ2-3,-,CASSVTSGGTDTQYF,TGTGCTAGCAGCGTGACTAGCGGGGGCACAGATACGCAGTATTTT
TRBV7-8,-,TRBJ1-6,-,CASSLGGGPQDSPLHF,TGTGCCAGCAGCTTAGGTGGGGGCCCGCAGGATTCACCCCTCCACTTT
TRBV5-6,TRBD1,TRBJ2-3,few,CASSGQGKSTDTQYF,TGTGCCAGCAGCGGACAGGGAAAGAGCACAGATACGCAGTATTTT
TRBV4-1,TRBD1,TRBJ2-1,-,CASPRQGSNEQFF,TGCGCCAGCCCCCGACAGGGGAGCAATGAGCAGTTCTTC
TRBV14,TRBD2,TRBJ2-3,-,CASSQALASTDTQYF,TGTGCCAGCAGCCAAGCACTAGCGAGCACAGATACGCAGTATTTT
TRBV5-6,-,TRBJ1-1,medium-sized,CASSFLTANTEAFF,TGTGCCAGCAGCTTCCTGACAGCTAACACTGAAGCTTTCTTT
TRBV7-2,-,TRBJ1-5,-,CASSHAVSRGNQPQHF,TGTGCCAGCAGCCACGCCGTGTCCCGGGGCAATCAGCCCCAGCATTTT
TRBV15,-,TRBJ1-5,once,CATSRDLSGVGQPQHF,TGTGCCACCAGCAGAGATCTTTCGGGGGTGGGACAGCCCCAGCATTTT
TRBV28,-,TRBJ1-2,-,CASSLTKTGLFGGYTF,TGTGCCAGCAGTTTGACAAAGACAGGACTCTTCGGAGGCTACACCTTC